This TCR beta chain was identified in a study of cytomegalovirus exposure and HLA in healthy donors. The donors, nominally healthy at sampling, likely had unrecorded immune exposures. The length of the CDR3 is 13 residues. V lost 6 bases to trimming and J lost 5 bases, with 16 bases between them. The germline CDR1 and CDR2 sequences are GTSNPN and SVGIG (reference sequence). This clone appeared a single time. With 60 Vbeta and 13 Jbeta primers, the PCR was carried out. The method was immunoSEQ multiplex PCR; TCRdb's version includes in-frame clones alone and lacks a portion of them. This table has some 100,000 clones, about 70% appearing once.

The TCR sequence derives from a female donor in good health and CMV-seropositive. What was sequenced was PBMCs. V gene TRBV30 combines with J gene TRBJ2-5, with D possibly TRBD2 on 5 matching bases. The CDR3 here is CACPAGVGETQYF. The CDR3 nucleotides read TGTGCCTGTCCCGCCGGGGTCGGGGAGACCCAGTACTTC.